A selection of T cell receptor beta chains follows, all from one sample in a study of T cell changes during pregnancy in multiple sclerosis. Here immunoSEQ multiplex PCR was the method, and the copy in TCRdb shows in-frame clones only, minus some. The table has tens of thousands of clones, roughly 89% seen once. Specimen: CD4+ T cells from peripheral blood mononuclear cells, collected in the first trimester of pregnancy. These receptors all stem from a female donor in good health, enrolled as a control in a pregnancy study. Both conserved end residues are part of each CDR3. A D gene is named only where the DNA matches it firmly. Clone size is shown for a subset of rows, as once, few, many or a class of expanded clone.

abundance,d_gene,v_gene,j_gene,CDR3aa,CDR3nt
-,-,TRBV29-1,TRBJ2-3,CSVVIPSTDTQYF,TGCAGCGTTGTAATCCCTAGCACAGATACGCAGTATTTT
few,-,TRBV4-2,TRBJ1-1,CASSQERTPYTEAFF,TGTGCCAGCAGCCAAGAAAGGACTCCGTACACTGAAGCTTTCTTT
-,TRBD2,TRBV28,TRBJ2-7,CASLGSGGAADEQYF,TGTGCCAGCCTAGGGAGCGGGGGGGCCGCGGACGAGCAGTACTTC
once,-,TRBV7-2,TRBJ2-1,CASSPITSRVNNEQFF,TGTGCCAGCAGCCCAATTACTAGCAGAGTGAACAATGAGCAGTTCTTC
-,TRBD2,TRBV7-7,TRBJ2-3,CASSSGLARTDTQYF,TGTGCTAGCAGCTCAGGACTAGCCCGCACAGATACGCAGTATTTT
-,-,TRBV10-2,TRBJ2-1,CASSEPQRVSSYNEQFF,TGCGCCAGCAGTGAGCCCCAACGGGTAAGCTCCTACAATGAGCAGTTCTTC
-,-,TRBV5-1,TRBJ2-1,CASSSPFHEQFF,TGCGCCAGCAGCTCCCCCTTTCATGAGCAGTTCTTC
-,-,TRBV2,TRBJ2-1,CASRRTPTYNEQFF,TGTGCCAGCAGGAGGACACCTACTTACAATGAGCAGTTCTTC
-,-,TRBV9,TRBJ2-7,CASSNSQASYEQYF,TGTGCCAGCAGTAATTCACAGGCATCCTACGAGCAGTACTTC
-,-,TRBV21-1,TRBJ1-2,CASSTWDRTGGNGYTF,TGTGCCAGCAGCACCTGGGATAGGACAGGGGGCAATGGCTACACCTTC
-,-,TRBV6-6,TRBJ2-1,CASTRGTHNEQFF,TGTGCCAGCACACGGGGGACTCACAATGAGCAGTTCTTC
-,-,TRBV6-5,TRBJ1-2,CASTPRREGYGYTF,TGTGCCAGCACCCCCCGGAGGGAAGGATATGGCTACACCTTC
-,-,TRBV10-3,TRBJ1-5,CAISGPNQPQHF,TGTGCCATCAGTGGTCCGAATCAGCCCCAGCATTTT
few,-,TRBV28,TRBJ1-3,CASMMGPSGNTIYF,TGTGCCAGCATGATGGGCCCCTCTGGAAACACCATATATTTT
-,-,TRBV19,TRBJ2-3,CASSLLAPGTDTQYF,TGTGCCAGTAGTTTATTAGCGCCCGGCACAGATACGCAGTATTTT
-,-,TRBV7-2,TRBJ1-1,CASINAMGRGYMNTEAFF,TGTGCCAGCATCAATGCTATGGGGAGGGGATACATGAACACTGAAGCTTTCTTT
-,TRBD1,TRBV11-2,TRBJ2-1,CASSLLRGRGEQFF,TGTGCCAGCAGCTTATTAAGGGGGCGAGGAGAGCAGTTCTTC
-,-,TRBV5-1,TRBJ2-2,CASSLSEDTGELFF,TGCGCCAGCAGCTTGTCTGAGGATACCGGGGAGCTGTTTTTT
-,-,TRBV9,TRBJ2-5,CASSVGVQYETQYF,TGTGCCAGCAGCGTAGGAGTACAGTATGAGACCCAGTACTTC
-,TRBD1,TRBV5-5,TRBJ1-1,CASSFRGLTEAFF,TGTGCCAGCAGCTTCAGGGGGCTGACTGAAGCTTTCTTT
-,TRBD1,TRBV27,TRBJ1-4,CASSLNPTGEREKLFF,TGTGCCAGCAGTCTAAACCCAACAGGGGAGCGAGAAAAACTGTTTTTT
-,-,TRBV28,TRBJ1-1,CASRLARWARGSTEAFF,TGTGCCAGCAGGCTAGCTAGGTGGGCGCGGGGTAGCACTGAAGCTTTCTTT